These 23 T cell receptor beta chains were all obtained from the same sample, sequenced in a study of type 1 regulatory T cells. TCRdb re-analysed the reads in MiXCR, keeping a single row per CDR3 protein. The sample yields approximately 100,000 distinct CDR3 sequences, roughly 31% seen once. The sequenced material came from CD4+ T cells, either the whole sample or a sorted fraction (not recorded which). Receptor source: a human donor in good health.

This clonotype was seen a handful of times. The chain employs TRBV11-1 and TRBJ2-7; tentatively, D is TRBD2 (6 bases). Germline V CDR1 and CDR2: SGHAT, FQDESV (reference sequence). The V gene lost 2 bases and the J gene lost 5 bases, with 19 bases spanning the gap. The CDR3 covers 16 residues. CDR3 sequence: CASSLSRGRWVNEQYF. In DNA, the CDR3 is TGTGCCAGCAGCTTAAGTCGGGGGAGATGGGTGAACGAGCAGTACTTC.

The sample holds a few counts of this clonotype. The chain recombines TRBV3-1 with TRBJ1-2; no firm D call. The germline gives CDR1 LGHDT, CDR2 YNNKEL (reference sequence). Trimming left V 0 bases short and J 7 bases short, with 12 bases between. The length of the CDR3 is 14 residues. CDR3 protein: CASSQDGRSTGYTF. In nucleotides, the CDR3 is TGTGCCAGCAGCCAAGATGGAAGGTCGACTGGCTACACCTTC.

This clonotype was counted a few times. The chain uses TRBV7-2 and TRBJ2-7; possibly TRBD2 for D (5 bases). The V gene lost 5 bases and the J gene lost 3 bases, with 11 bases spanning the gap. Germline V gives CDR1 SGHTA, CDR2 FQGNSA. The CDR3 loop spans 13 amino acids. In DNA, the CDR3 is TGTGCCAGCAGCATTAGCGCGGTCTACGAGCAGTACTTC. It specifies CASSISAVYEQYF.

A few counts support this clonotype. The rearrangement joins TRBV28 to TRBJ2-1; D is perhaps TRBD1 (5 bases). Germline V gives CDR1 MDHEN, CDR2 SYDVKM. V lost 5 bases to trimming and J lost 9 bases, with 14 bases between them. The CDR3 loop spans 13 amino acids. The CDR3 loop is CASSPIGVSEQFF. CDR3 in DNA: TGTGCCAGCAGTCCGATAGGGGTGAGTGAGCAGTTCTTC.

This chain's CDR3 is CSAAGTSGNEQYF. The DNA of the CDR3 is TGCAGTGCTGCTGGGACTAGCGGGAACGAGCAGTACTTC. The chain is built from TRBV20-1 and TRBJ2-7, with 13 positions matching TRBD2. The V segment lost 5 bases and the J segment 5 bases; nucleotides outside the gene matches: 3. Germline lookup yields CDR1 DFQATT and CDR2 SNEGSKA (reference sequence). The CDR3 is made up of 13 amino acids.

The chain links TRBV3-2 to TRBJ2-1; the table assigns TRBD2, which was not confirmed against the DNA. TRBV3-2 is shown as a pseudogene. CDR3 size: 18 residues. The CDR3 DNA sequence: TGTGCCAGCAGCCAAGATCGAAGCGGGAGGGGCTCCTACAATGAGCAGTTCTTC. Protein product: CASSQDRSGRGSYNEQFF.

This chain links TRBV29-1 with TRBJ1-4; D remains ambiguous. V lost 4 bases and J lost 8, with 5 bases in between. From germline, CDR1 is SQVTM and CDR2 ANQGSEA. This CDR3 has 10 residues. In DNA form, the CDR3 reads TGCAGCGTTGGTGAGGAAAAACTGTTTTTT. This encodes CSVGEEKLFF. The full variable domain, completed using reference TRBV29-1 and TRBJ1-4, is SAVISQKPSRDICQRGTSLTIQCQVDSQVTMMFWYRQQPGQSLTLIATANQGSEATYESGFVIDKFPISRPNLTFSTLTVSNMSPEDSSIYLCSVGEEKLFFGSGTQLSVL.

This clonotype came up a few times. This chain joins TRBV19 and TRBJ2-1; D remains ambiguous. The V and J ends lost 3 bases and 8 bases respectively, with 14 bases between them. Germline CDR1 reads LNHDA; CDR2 reads SQIVND (reference sequence). The CDR3 has 14 amino acids. CDR3: CASSIRSVRDEQFF. CDR3 nucleotide sequence: TGTGCCAGTAGTATTAGGTCCGTCCGGGATGAGCAGTTCTTC. Looking up the rest from reference TRBV19 and TRBJ2-1 gives the full variable domain: DGGITQSPKYLFRKEGQNVTLSCEQNLNHDAMYWYRQDPGQGLRLIYYSQIVNDFQKGDIAEGYSVSREKKESFPLTVTSAQKNPTAFYLCASSIRSVRDEQFFGPGTRLTVL.

The chain carries TRBV6-6 and TRBJ2-2, with 12 bases fitting TRBD1. The CDR3 loop spans 16 amino acids. CDR1 is MNHNY, CDR2 SVGAGI, per germline (reference sequence). V shed 2 bases, J shed 6 bases, and the junction held 4 bases outside the gene matches. The CDR3 spells CASSYPGTGGAGELFF. Here the CDR3 DNA reads TGTGCCAGCAGTTACCCGGGGACAGGGGGCGCCGGGGAGCTGTTTTTT.

J is TRBJ2-5 and V is TRBV7-2; D is perhaps TRBD2 (5 bases). The V end lost 1 base, the J end lost 6 bases, and 9 bases lay between the germline ends. CDR1 is SGHTA, CDR2 FQGNSA, per germline. The CDR3 is 13 residues long. The CDR3 spells CASSLDLAQTQYF. The DNA for the CDR3 is TGTGCCAGCAGCTTAGACCTAGCTCAGACCCAGTACTTC.

This clonotype has more than one count but fewer than ten. V gene TRBV5-1 combines with J gene TRBJ2-1; 15 bases agree with TRBD2. Germline lookup yields CDR1 SGHRS and CDR2 YFSETQ. V gave up 3 bases and J gave up 7 bases; unmatched junction bases: 2. This CDR3 comprises 15 residues. CDR3 sequence: CASSWTSGRANEQFF. CDR3 nucleotide sequence: TGCGCCAGCAGCTGGACTAGCGGGAGGGCTAATGAGCAGTTCTTC.

The chain links TRBV5-5 to TRBJ1-5; a weak D match, TRBD1 (6 bases). Trimming took 2 bases from V and 6 from J, leaving 18 bases between them. The germline CDR1 and CDR2 sequences are SGHKS and YYEKEE (reference sequence). CDR3 size: 16 residues. This CDR3 reads CASSFSPDREGQPQHF. The CDR3 DNA reads TGTGCCAGCAGCTTCTCTCCGGACAGAGAGGGTCAGCCCCAGCATTTT.

The gene calls are TRBV27 and TRBJ2-5; 8 bases are shared with TRBD2. CDR3 length equals 17 residues. Germline V gene sequence: CDR1 MNHEY, CDR2 SMNVEV (reference sequence). Trimming at V came to 6 bases and at J to 3 bases, leaving 15 bases not matched to a gene. CDR3 sequence reads: CASSRAGALKPKETQYF. DNA for the CDR3: TGTGCCAGCAGCAGAGCGGGAGCCCTAAAACCGAAAGAGACCCAGTACTTC.

The gene calls are TRBV20-1 and TRBJ1-5, with 7 bases identical to TRBD1. The germline V gene encodes CDR1 DFQATT and CDR2 SNEGSKA (reference sequence). V was pared by 5 bases and J by 3 bases, with 7 bases of the junction left unmatched. The CDR3 loop spans 14 amino acids. In DNA, the CDR3 is TGCAGTGCTTCCACAGGGGTCTTCAATCAGCCCCAGCATTTT. Its protein product is CSASTGVFNQPQHF.

This clonotype was detected only a few times. V and J are TRBV4-1 and TRBJ1-4; 9 nucleotides align to TRBD1. The CDR3 totals 17 residues. Per the germline V gene, CDR1 is MGHRA and CDR2 is YSYEKL. Trimming took 1 base from V and 5 from J; bases not matched to a gene: 8. CDR3 in amino acids: CASSQVNKGTGNEKLFF. The CDR3 nucleotides are TGCGCCAGCAGCCAAGTGAACAAGGGGACAGGGAATGAAAAACTGTTTTTT.

This sequence joins TRBV9 and TRBJ1-6; D is perhaps TRBD1 (6 bases). This CDR3 contains 14 residues. V was cut by 2 bases and J by 9 bases, with 12 bases left in between. Germline V gives CDR1 SGDLS, CDR2 YYNGEE. CDR3 nucleotide sequence: TGTGCCAGCAGCGTGGAGGGGGGCGGTTCACCCCTCCACTTT. This gives the protein CASSVEGGGSPLHF.

A few counts support this clonotype. The genes are TRBV3-1 and TRBJ2-5; D is undetermined. Germline CDR1 LGHDT, CDR2 YNNKEL (reference sequence). CDR3 length equals 14 residues. With 1 base removed from V and 4 bases from J, the gap between germline ends came to 10 bases. Here the CDR3 reads CASSQGVVPETQYF. In DNA form, the CDR3 reads TGTGCCAGCAGCCAAGGGGTGGTTCCAGAGACCCAGTACTTC.

The gene calls are TRBV7-2 and TRBJ2-1, with 10 bases lining up with TRBD1. V lost 2 bases and J lost 5; bases outside the gene matches: 3. Germline CDR1 reads SGHTA; CDR2 reads FQGNSA. There are 15 residues in the CDR3. The chain's CDR3 is CASSLWGQGNNEQFF. CDR3 nucleotides: TGTGCCAGCAGCTTATGGGGACAGGGGAACAATGAGCAGTTCTTC.

V gene TRBV18 combines with J gene TRBJ2-7, with D possibly TRBD1 on 6 matching bases. The length of the CDR3 is 18 residues. The V end was cut by 2 bases, the J end by 2 bases, with 22 bases between. The germline V gene has CDR1 KGHSH and CDR2 LQKENI. The CDR3 DNA sequence: TGTGCCAGCTCACCATTAGGGCTGGGACAAACCCATACCTACGAGCAGTACTTC. Its translation is CASSPLGLGQTHTYEQYF.

The chain recombines TRBV20-1 with TRBJ2-5, with a weak D call TRBD2 (5 bases). V gave up 0 bases and J gave up 3 bases, with 8 bases separating them. The CDR3 is made up of 13 amino acids. The germline gives CDR1 DFQATT, CDR2 SNEGSKA (reference sequence). CDR3 in amino acids: CSARDYGKETQYF. Written as DNA, the CDR3 is TGCAGTGCTAGAGACTACGGGAAAGAGACCCAGTACTTC.

As for this clonotype: At one boundary the junction diverges from the germline segment, which might be a read error. The chain has TRBV5-1 and TRBJ2-7, with a tentative D call TRBD1 (6 bases). There are 14 residues in the CDR3. The germline V gene encodes CDR1 SGHRS and CDR2 YFSETQ. DNA for the CDR3: TGCGTCAGCAGCCTTTACAGGGACTCCTACGAGCAGTACTTC. It codes for CVSSLYRDSYEQYF.

CDR3: CASSLREGLLDRYEQYF. The DNA for the CDR3 is TGTGCCAGCAGCCTCCGGGAGGGCCTGCTAGATAGATACGAGCAGTACTTC. This chain uses TRBV7-8 with TRBJ2-7, with 8 bases that match TRBD2. This CDR3 is built from 17 residues. After removal of 5 bases from V and 4 bases from J, the junction contained 16 bases not matched to a gene. CDR1 is SGHVS, CDR2 FQNEAQ, per germline.

A single count supports this clonotype. This chain joins TRBV7-2 and TRBJ2-6, with D uncertain. Germline V lookup: CDR1 SGHTA, CDR2 FQGNSA. CDR3 length equals 15 residues. The ends were cut back, 5 bases at V and 0 bases at J, with 8 bases in the middle. The CDR3 here is CASSRLGSGANVLTF. The CDR3 DNA reads as TGTGCCAGCAGCCGCCTGGGCTCTGGGGCCAACGTCCTGACTTTC.